This T cell receptor (beta chain) comes out of a study of cytomegalovirus exposure and HLA in healthy donors. V shed 3 bases, J shed 9 bases, and the junction held 9 bases outside the gene matches. The CDR3 contains 17 residues. Germline-derived CDR1 and CDR2 are MNHEY and SMNVEV (reference sequence). The primer mix had 60 Vbeta and 13 Jbeta primers. Method: immunoSEQ multiplex PCR; TCRdb's copy keeps in-frame clones and lacks some. Of approximately 170,000 clones in the sample, around 68% were seen once. Study conclusions and caveats: The listing of about 150 TCR beta chains classed them as cytomegalovirus-associated. The dataset shows that most TCR sequences were rare, while some public TCRs occurred in many donors. Follow-up analysis later connected one missense variant in DCLRE1C with trimming of TCR beta V- and J-genes.

Donors were nominally healthy when sampled, though unrecorded immune exposures were likely. This clone was observed a single time. Antigen: not known. What was sequenced was PBMCs. This receptor was identified in a man aged 40-49 years in good health and CMV-seronegative. The V gene is TRBV27, the J gene TRBJ2-1; TRBD2 aligns across 15 bases. The CDR3 spells CASSFTGTSGGRGEQFF. The DNA of the CDR3 is TGTGCCAGCAGTTTCACCGGGACTAGCGGGGGGCGGGGTGAGCAGTTCTTC.